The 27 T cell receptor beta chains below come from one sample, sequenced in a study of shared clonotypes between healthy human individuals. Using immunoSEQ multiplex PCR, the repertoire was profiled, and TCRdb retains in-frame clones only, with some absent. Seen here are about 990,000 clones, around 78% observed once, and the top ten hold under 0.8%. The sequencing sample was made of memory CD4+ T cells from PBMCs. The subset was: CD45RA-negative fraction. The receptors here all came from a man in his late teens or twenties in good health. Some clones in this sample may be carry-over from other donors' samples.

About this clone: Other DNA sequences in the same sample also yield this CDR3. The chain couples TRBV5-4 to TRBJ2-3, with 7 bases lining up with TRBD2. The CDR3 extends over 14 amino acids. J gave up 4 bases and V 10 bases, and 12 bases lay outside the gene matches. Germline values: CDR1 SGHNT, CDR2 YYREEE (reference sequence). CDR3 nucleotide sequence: TGTGCCTCCTCGTTGGCGGGAGTGGCAGATACGCAGTATTTT. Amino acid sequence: CASSLAGVADTQYF.

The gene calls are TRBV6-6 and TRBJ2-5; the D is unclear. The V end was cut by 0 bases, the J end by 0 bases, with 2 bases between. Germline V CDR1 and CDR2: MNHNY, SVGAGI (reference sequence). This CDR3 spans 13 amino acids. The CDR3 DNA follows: TGTGCCAGCAGTTACTCAGACCAAGAGACCCAGTACTTC. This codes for CASSYSDQETQYF.

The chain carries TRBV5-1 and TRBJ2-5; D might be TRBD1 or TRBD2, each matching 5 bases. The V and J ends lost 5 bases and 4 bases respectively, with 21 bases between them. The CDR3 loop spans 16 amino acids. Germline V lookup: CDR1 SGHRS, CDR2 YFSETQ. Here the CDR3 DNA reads TGCGCCAGCAGTTCTACCGGGACCGCCTATGGAGAGACCCAGTACTTC. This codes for CASSSTGTAYGETQYF. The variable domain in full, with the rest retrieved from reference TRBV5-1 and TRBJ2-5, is KAGVTQTPRYLIKTRGQQVTLSCSPISGHRSVSWYQQTPGQGLQFLFEYFSETQRNKGNFPGRFSGRQFSNSRSEMNVSTLELGDSALYLCASSSTGTAYGETQYFGPGTRLLVL.

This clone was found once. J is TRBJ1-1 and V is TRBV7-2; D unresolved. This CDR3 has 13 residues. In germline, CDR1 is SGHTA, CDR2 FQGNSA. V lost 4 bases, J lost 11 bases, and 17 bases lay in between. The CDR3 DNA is TGTGCCAGCAGCTCCCTTGGCGCGATGTGGGCTTTCTTT. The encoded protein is CASSSLGAMWAFF.

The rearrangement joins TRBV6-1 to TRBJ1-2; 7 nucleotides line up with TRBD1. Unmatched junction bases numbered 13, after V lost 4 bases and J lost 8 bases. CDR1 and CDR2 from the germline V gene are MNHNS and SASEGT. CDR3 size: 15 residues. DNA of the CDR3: TGTGCCAGCAGTGCCTTCGGACAGGACACACGAGGCTACACCTTC. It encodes CASSAFGQDTRGYTF.

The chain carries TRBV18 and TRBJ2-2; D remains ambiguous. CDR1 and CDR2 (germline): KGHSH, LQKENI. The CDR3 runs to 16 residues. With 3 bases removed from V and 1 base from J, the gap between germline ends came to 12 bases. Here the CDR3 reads CASSPAQALNTGELFF. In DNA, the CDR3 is TGTGCCAGCTCACCTGCACAAGCGCTGAACACCGGGGAGCTGTTTTTT.

Written as DNA, the CDR3 is TGCGCCAGCAGCTTGGTTTTGGGCTATACAAGCACAGATACGCAGTATTTT. Its protein product is CASSLVLGYTSTDTQYF. The rearrangement joins TRBV5-1 to TRBJ2-3, with D hard to call. CDR1 is SGHRS, CDR2 YFSETQ, per germline. This CDR3 comprises 17 residues. V gave up 0 bases and J gave up 0 bases, with 14 bases separating them.

The CDR3 DNA is TGTGCCAGCAGCACCCGCCTGGGCACAGATACGCAGTATTTT. Protein: CASSTRLGTDTQYF. V usage is TRBV5-4 and J usage is TRBJ2-3; no clear D gene. Germline-derived CDR1 and CDR2 are SGHNT and YYREEE (reference sequence). The CDR3 runs to 14 residues. Trimming removed 4 bases from V and 1 base from J, with 10 bases in between.

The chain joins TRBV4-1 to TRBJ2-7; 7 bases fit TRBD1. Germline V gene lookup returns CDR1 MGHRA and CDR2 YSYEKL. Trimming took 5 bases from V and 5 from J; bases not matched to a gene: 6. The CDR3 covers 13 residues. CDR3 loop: CASSERTGDEQYF. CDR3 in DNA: TGCGCCAGCAGCGAAAGAACAGGGGACGAGCAGTACTTC.

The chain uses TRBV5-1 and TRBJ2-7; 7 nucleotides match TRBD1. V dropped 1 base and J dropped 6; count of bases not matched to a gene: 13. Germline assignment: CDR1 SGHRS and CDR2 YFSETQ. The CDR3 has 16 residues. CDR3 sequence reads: CASSLPIRQGGGEQYF. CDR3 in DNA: TGCGCCAGCAGCTTGCCGATACGACAGGGTGGAGGCGAGCAGTACTTC. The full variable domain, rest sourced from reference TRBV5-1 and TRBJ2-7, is KAGVTQTPRYLIKTRGQQVTLSCSPISGHRSVSWYQQTPGQGLQFLFEYFSETQRNKGNFPGRFSGRQFSNSRSEMNVSTLELGDSALYLCASSLPIRQGGGEQYFGPGTRLTVT.

The CDR3: CASSQGLAGGRNEQFF. The CDR3 nucleotides are TGTGCCAGCAGCCAGGGACTAGCGGGAGGTCGCAATGAGCAGTTCTTC. The V gene is TRBV28, the J gene TRBJ2-1; 15 nucleotides match TRBD2. This CDR3 is 16 amino acids long. After removal of 6 bases from V and 6 bases from J, the junction contained 6 bases not matched to a gene. Germline loops: CDR1 MDHEN, CDR2 SYDVKM.

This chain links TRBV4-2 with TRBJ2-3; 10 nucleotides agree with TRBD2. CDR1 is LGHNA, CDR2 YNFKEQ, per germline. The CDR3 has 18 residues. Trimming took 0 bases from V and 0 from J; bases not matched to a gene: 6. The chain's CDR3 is CASSQESLTSGSTDTQYF. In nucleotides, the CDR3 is TGTGCCAGCAGCCAAGAGAGTCTGACTAGCGGGAGCACAGATACGCAGTATTTT.

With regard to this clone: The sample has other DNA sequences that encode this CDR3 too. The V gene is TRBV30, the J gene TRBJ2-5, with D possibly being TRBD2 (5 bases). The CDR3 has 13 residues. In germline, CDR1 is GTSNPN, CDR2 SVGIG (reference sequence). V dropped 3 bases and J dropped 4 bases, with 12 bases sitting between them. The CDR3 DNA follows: TGTGCCTGGAGCCCGGGATTGGGAGAGACCCAGTACTTC. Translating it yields CAWSPGLGETQYF.

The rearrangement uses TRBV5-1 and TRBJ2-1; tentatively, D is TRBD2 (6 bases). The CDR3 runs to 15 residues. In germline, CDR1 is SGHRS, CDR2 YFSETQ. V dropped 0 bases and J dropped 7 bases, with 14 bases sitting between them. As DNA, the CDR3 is TGCGCCAGCAGCTTGGTGGGCGGGATTAAAAATGAGCAGTTCTTC. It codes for CASSLVGGIKNEQFF. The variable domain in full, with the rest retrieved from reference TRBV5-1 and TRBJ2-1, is KAGVTQTPRYLIKTRGQQVTLSCSPISGHRSVSWYQQTPGQGLQFLFEYFSETQRNKGNFPGRFSGRQFSNSRSEMNVSTLELGDSALYLCASSLVGGIKNEQFFGPGTRLTVL.

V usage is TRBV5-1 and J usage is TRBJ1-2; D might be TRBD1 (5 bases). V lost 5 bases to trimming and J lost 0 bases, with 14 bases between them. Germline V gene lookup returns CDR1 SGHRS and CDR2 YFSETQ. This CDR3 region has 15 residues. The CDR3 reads CASRTNRQANYGYTF. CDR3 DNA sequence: TGCGCCAGCAGAACCAACAGGCAAGCTAACTATGGCTACACCTTC.

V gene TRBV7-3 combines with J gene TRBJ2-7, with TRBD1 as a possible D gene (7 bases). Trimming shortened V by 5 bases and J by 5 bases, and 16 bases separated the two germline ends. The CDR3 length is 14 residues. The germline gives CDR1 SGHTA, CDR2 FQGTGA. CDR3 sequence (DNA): TGTGCCAGCAGCCCCAACCCAGGGGGGAACGAGCAGTACTTC. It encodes CASSPNPGGNEQYF.

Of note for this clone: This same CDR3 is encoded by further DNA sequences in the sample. DNA for the CDR3: TGCGCCAGCAGCTTGGTTCTAGATACGCAGTATTTT. As protein: CASSLVLDTQYF. The V call is TRBV5-1, the J call TRBJ2-3; D is unclear. V lost 0 bases to trimming and J lost 5 bases, with 4 bases between them. Germline CDR1 is SGHRS and CDR2 is YFSETQ. This CDR3 has 12 amino acids.

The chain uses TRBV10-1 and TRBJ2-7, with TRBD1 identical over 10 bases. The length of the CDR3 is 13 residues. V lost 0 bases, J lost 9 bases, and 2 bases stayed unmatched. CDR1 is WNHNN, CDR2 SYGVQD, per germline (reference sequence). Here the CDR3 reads CASSESGTGVQYF. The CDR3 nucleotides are TGCGCCAGCAGTGAGTCGGGGACAGGGGTGCAGTACTTC.

In nucleotides, the CDR3 is TGTGCCAGCAGCCTCGGACGGCTCCGTGGCACTGAAGCTTTCTTT. This codes for CASSLGRLRGTEAFF. The chain links TRBV2 to TRBJ1-1; D gene uncertain. V lost 6 bases and J 4 bases, leaving 18 bases between the germline ends. Germline CDR1 SNHLY, CDR2 FYNNEI. The CDR3 runs 15 residues.

In nucleotides, the CDR3 is TGTGCCAGCAGCCAATTCCCGGGTGGGGGTTTTAGTGAGCAGTTCTTC. Its translation is CASSQFPGGGFSEQFF. The chain employs TRBV7-3 and TRBJ2-1; D might be TRBD1 or TRBD2, each matching 5 bases. This CDR3 spans 16 amino acids. The germline V gene encodes CDR1 SGHTA and CDR2 FQGTGA. The germline V and J ends were trimmed by 5 bases and 9 bases, with 23 bases remaining between them.

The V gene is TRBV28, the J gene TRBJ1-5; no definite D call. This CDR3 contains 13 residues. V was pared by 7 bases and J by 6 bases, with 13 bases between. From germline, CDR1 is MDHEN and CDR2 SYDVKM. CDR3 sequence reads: CASTVGVGQPQHF. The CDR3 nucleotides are TGTGCCAGCACGGTCGGGGTAGGTCAGCCCCAGCATTTT.

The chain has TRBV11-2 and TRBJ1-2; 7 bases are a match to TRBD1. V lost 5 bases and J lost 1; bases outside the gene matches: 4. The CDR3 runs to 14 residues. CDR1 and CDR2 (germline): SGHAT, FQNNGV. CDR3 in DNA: TGTGCCAGCAGCCGGGACAGATTTAACTATGGCTACACCTTC. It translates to CASSRDRFNYGYTF.

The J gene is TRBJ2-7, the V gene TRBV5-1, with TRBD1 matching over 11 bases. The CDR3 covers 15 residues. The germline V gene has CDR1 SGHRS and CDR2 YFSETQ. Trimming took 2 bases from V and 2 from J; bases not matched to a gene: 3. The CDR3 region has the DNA TGCGCCAGCAGCTTCGCGGGACAGGGGGCCTACGAGCAGTACTTC. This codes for CASSFAGQGAYEQYF.

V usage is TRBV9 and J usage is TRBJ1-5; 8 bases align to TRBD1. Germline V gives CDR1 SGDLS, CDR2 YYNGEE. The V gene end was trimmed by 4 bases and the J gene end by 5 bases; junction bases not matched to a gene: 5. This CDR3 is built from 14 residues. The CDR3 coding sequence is TGTGCCAGCAGCTATGAACAGGGGGATCAGCCCCAGCATTTT. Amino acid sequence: CASSYEQGDQPQHF.

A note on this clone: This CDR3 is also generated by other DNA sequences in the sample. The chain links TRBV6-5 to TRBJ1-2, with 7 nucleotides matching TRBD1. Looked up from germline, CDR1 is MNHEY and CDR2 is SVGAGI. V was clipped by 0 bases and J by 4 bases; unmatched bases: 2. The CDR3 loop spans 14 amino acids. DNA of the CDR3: TGTGCCAGCAGTTACTCGGGACAGAGCTATGGCTACACCTTC. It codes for CASSYSGQSYGYTF.

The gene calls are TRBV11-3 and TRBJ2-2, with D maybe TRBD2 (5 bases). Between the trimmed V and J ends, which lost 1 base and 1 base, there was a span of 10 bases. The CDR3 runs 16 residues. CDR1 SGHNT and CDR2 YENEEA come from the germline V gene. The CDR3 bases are TGTGCCAGCAGCTTAGGTCGGGGAAGGAACACCGGGGAGCTGTTTTTT. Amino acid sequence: CASSLGRGRNTGELFF. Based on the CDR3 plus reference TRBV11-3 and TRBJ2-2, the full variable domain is EAGVVQSPRYKIIEKKQPVAFWCNPISGHNTLYWYLQNLGQGPELLIRYENEEAVDDSQLPKDRFSAERLKGVDSTLKIQPAELGDSAVYLCASSLGRGRNTGELFFGEGSRLTVL.

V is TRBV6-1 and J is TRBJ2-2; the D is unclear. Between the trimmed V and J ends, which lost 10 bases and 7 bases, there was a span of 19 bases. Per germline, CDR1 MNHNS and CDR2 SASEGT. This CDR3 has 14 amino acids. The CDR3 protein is CATPEVYSSGELFF. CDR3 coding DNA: TGTGCCACTCCCGAAGTATATAGCAGCGGGGAGCTGTTTTTT.